The sequence of this TCR beta chain was determined in a study of Ad26.COV2.S vaccination and SARS-CoV-2 variants. Across the study: Sample donor was a member of the COV1001 Ad26.COV2.S trial arm.

Using immunoSEQ multiplex PCR, the repertoire was profiled, and TCRdb retains in-frame clones only, with some absent. The sample shows roughly 420,000 clones, roughly 90% of them seen only once. The treatment was: around 19 received Ad26.COV2.S at low or high dose, single or two shots; 5 received placebo; per-sample allocation not given. Day 63 after the first injection of vaccine or placebo was the sampling time. The individual, an adult aged 18-55 years, was a donor in Boston. This CDR3 spans 16 amino acids. The germline V gene encodes CDR1 SGHRS and CDR2 YFSETQ. V was clipped by 4 bases and J by 0 bases, with 11 bases between them.

The material sequenced was peripheral blood, taken in a trial of Ad26.COV2.S vaccine versus placebo. The clonotype comes from a person between 18 and 65 years old who received the Ad26.COV2.S COVID-19 vaccine or a placebo. V is TRBV5-1 and J is TRBJ1-6; D remains ambiguous. The DNA for the CDR3 is TGCGCCAGCAGCCTGACCTCGAGCTCCTATAATTCACCCCTCCACTTT. Amino acids: CASSLTSSSYNSPLHF.